Sequencing of this T cell receptor (beta chain) was carried out in a study of blood T cell repertoires in COVID-19 (dated by TCRdb to about 2020). About the study as a whole: Samples covering the acute and convalescent phases of COVID-19 were provided by collaborators in the United States, Italy and Spain. The material from the prospective study consisted of cDNA or gDNA derived from T cells, B-cell-depleted T cells, or PBMCs. The dataset comprised deeply sampled blood TCRbeta repertoires from subjects exposed to, actively infected with, or recovered from COVID-19. A freely available public database, intended as a resource for researchers studying the immune response to SARS-CoV-2, is where the repertoires were released. Samples were obtained from the ongoing ImmuneRACE study (first 160 participants) and from 1,254 subjects provided by 6 global collaborators. Nearly every sample came with metadata listing a de-identified subject ID, COVID-19 status, age in years and sex. HLA class I and class II types, where available, came from metadata supplied by the sample provider rather than from assay-based typing.

TCRbeta CDR3 regions were amplified from genomic DNA by means of the immunoSEQ Assay, a bias-controlled multiplex PCR. In the original analysis: Within the assay, amplification of reference gene primers was used to estimate how many nucleated cells each sample contained. Sequence reads were collapsed and filtered to measure the absolute abundance of every unique TCRbeta CDR3 rearrangement. For each sample, productive Simpson clonality was calculated by taking the square root of Simpson's diversity index across productive rearrangements. The clones in this table, taken by TCRdb from immuneACCESS, are in-frame only. Not every clone is retained; where verified, under half of the shortfall comes from an unresolved V gene, and the cause of the rest is unknown. V and J calls and clone size come straight from that table; D and trimming were deduced from the DNA. Recorded for this sample are tens of thousands of clones; roughly 86% of them occurred a single time. About 9.4% of the sample goes to the ten largest clones.

Relative to germline, V is 6 bases shorter and J is 6 bases shorter, with 11 bases between their ends. The CDR3 starts with the cysteine, ends with the phenylalanine, and has 11 residues. Of the read, only the CDR3 DNA is kept; its 33 bases are in frame from base 1. CDR1 and CDR2, looked up from the germline V gene (reference sequence), are DFQATT and SNEGSKA. Collaborating institutions collected whole blood in K2EDTA tubes following their own protocols. For TCRbeta analysis, collaborator samples were shipped as frozen whole blood, as isolated PBMCs, or as DNA extracted from either sample type. This clone appeared a few times. Which antigen it targets is not known. The sample holds no much larger clone one base away, and base qualities are not on file. What the authors observed across the whole study: How much clinical and demographic metadata was included differed by source and by participant, and the metadata was provided uncurated.

The rearranged segments are TRBV20-1 and TRBJ1-2, with no D gene named confidently. Material for sequencing was peripheral blood. The clonotype originates from a man between 60 and 70 years old with acute or convalescent COVID-19. The CDR3 region has the sequence CSAPLGNGYTF. Here is the DNA: TGCAGTGCGCCGCTTGGCAATGGCTACACCTTC.